Sequencing of this TCR beta chain was carried out in a study of blood T cell repertoires in COVID-19. Study information: Samples representing acute and convalescent COVID-19 were sourced from the United States, Italy and Spain. T cells, B-cell-depleted T cells, or PBMCs provided the cDNA or gDNA that served as material.

CDR3 size: 13 residues. The V end lost 3 bases, the J end lost 2 bases, and 7 bases lay between the germline ends. CDR1 MDHEN and CDR2 SYDVKM come from the germline V gene. In the original processing: Scientists estimated how many nucleated cells there were by amplifying reference gene primers. TCRdb's table, derived via immunoSEQ multiplex PCR, lists solely in-frame clones and lacks some. That table supplies the V and J calls and clone size; D and trimming were determined from the DNA. The sample yields around 74,000 clones, roughly 89% seen once. The receptor's source is a man aged 50 to 60 with active COVID-19. The J gene is TRBJ1-1, the V gene TRBV28, with TRBD1 as a possible D gene (6 bases). Sequenced: peripheral blood. DNA of the CDR3: TGTGCCAGCAGTTTCAGGGGAAACACTGAAGCTTTCTTT. It is translated as CASSFRGNTEAFF.